This note documents a single TCR beta chain sequence. No antigen is known for it. The sample comes from a study of T cell repertoires in cytomegalovirus infection. TCRdb used MiXCR to reprocess the reads, holding one entry per CDR3 protein. The profile shows fewer than 1,000,000 distinct CDR3 sequences, about a third of them singletons. This CDR3 contains 15 residues. Germline V CDR1 and CDR2: MNHEY, SVGAGI. Trimming at V came to 2 bases and at J to 7 bases, leaving 6 bases not matched to a gene. Whole-study findings and limits: Dominant in the ex vivo response were TCR beta clonotypes restricted by HLA-C and specific for CMV.

The J gene is TRBJ2-2, the V gene TRBV6-5, with TRBD1 matching over 8 bases. Sequenced here: cultured CD8+ T cells from PBMCs, sampled from culture after CMV antigen stimulation. The TCR comes from a human donor in good health (CMV status not recorded). Some clones in this sample may be carry-over from other donors' samples. The CDR3 loop reads CASSYTQGGSGELFF. The CDR3 DNA sequence: TGTGCCAGCAGTTACACACAGGGGGGTAGCGGGGAGCTGTTTTTT.